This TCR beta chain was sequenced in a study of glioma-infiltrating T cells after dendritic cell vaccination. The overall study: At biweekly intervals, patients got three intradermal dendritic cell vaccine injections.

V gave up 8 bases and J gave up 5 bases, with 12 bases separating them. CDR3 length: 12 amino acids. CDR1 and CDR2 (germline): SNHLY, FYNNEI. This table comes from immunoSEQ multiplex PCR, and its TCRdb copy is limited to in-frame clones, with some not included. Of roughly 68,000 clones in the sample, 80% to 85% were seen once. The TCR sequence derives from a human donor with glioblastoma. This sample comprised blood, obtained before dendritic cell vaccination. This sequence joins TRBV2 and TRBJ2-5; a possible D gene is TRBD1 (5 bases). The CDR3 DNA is TGTGCCAGCGGTGGCAGGGTGGAGACCCAGTACTTC. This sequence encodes CASGGRVETQYF.